The clone carrying this TCR beta chain was observed a handful of times. Its antigen is still unknown. The data were taken from a study of blood T cells in healthy people across ages. Next came a second PCR, run for about 7 to 12 cycles, which used a sample-barcoded 5' primer along with a J-beta primer mix. TCRdb re-called the 5' RACE reads through MiXCR, storing one row per CDR3 protein. The sample gives roughly 1,700,000 distinct CDR3 sequences, 28% of which show up once; about 8% is in the top ten. Germline CDR1 reads MNHNY; CDR2 reads SVGAGI (reference sequence). CDR3 size: 15 residues. V shed 6 bases and J 0 bases; nucleotides not matched to a gene: 5. General study points: PBMCs were not sorted, which prevented a conclusive comparison of naive versus antigen-experienced cells.

Sequencing input: blood. The sequence derives from a woman aged 25 to 39 in good health. The V gene is TRBV6-6, the J gene TRBJ2-1, with TRBD2 identical over 7 bases. This chain's CDR3 is CASRPRESSYNEQFF. DNA of the CDR3: TGTGCCAGCAGACCGCGGGAGAGCTCCTACAATGAGCAGTTCTTC.